This is a list of T cell receptor beta chains from one sample in a study of blood T cells in healthy people across ages. TCRdb ran MiXCR on the 5' RACE reads and lists one entry per CDR3 protein. The sample includes 600,000 to 800,000 distinct CDR3 sequences, about 50% of them seen just once. The specimen was blood. All receptors come from a woman of 80 years or more in good health. CDR3s include the opening cysteine and the closing phenylalanine or tryptophan. Clone size appears in some rows only: once, few, many, or a class for an expanded clone.

j_call clone_size v_call cdr3_aa
TRBJ1-5 many TRBV25-1 CASSEGDGSNQPQHF
TRBJ2-3 . TRBV28 CASSPGLAEITDTQYF
. . TRBV20-1 CSADSGTLYEQYF
TRBJ2-1 . TRBV5-1 CASSLGAESNEQFF
TRBJ2-7 once TRBV6-4 CASSGSGRRREQYF
TRBJ2-5 . TRBV6-5 CASGETGAGEAQYF
TRBJ1-1 . TRBV7-3 CASSFSAGTEAFF
TRBJ2-5 . TRBV13 CASNRGQGSQYF
TRBJ2-1 few TRBV7-2 CASSLVGTSGGGEQFF
TRBJ1-5 few TRBV7-2 CASSWGSDQPQHF
TRBJ2-3 many TRBV6-5 CASSYSLGSTQYF
TRBJ2-2 . TRBV7-7 CASSYTVNLDTGELFF
TRBJ2-5 many TRBV20-1 CSATRSETQYF
TRBJ2-3 . TRBV3-1 CACSQDPNYTQYF
TRBJ2-5 . TRBV15 CATSSSYGGQETQYF
TRBJ2-2 . TRBV29-1 CSVQRERDTGELFF
TRBJ2-1 . TRBV5-1 CASSLGHNEQFF
TRBJ2-7 many TRBV28 CASSSPGTRYEQYF
TRBJ2-2 few TRBV20-1 CSANKGRGLTGELFF
TRBJ1-5 few TRBV20-1 CSARREGRRDSNQPQHF
. few TRBV7-2 CASSSPSGQLNYEQYF
TRBJ2-7 . TRBV20-1 CSASFSGIIYEQYF
TRBJ2-7 . TRBV4-2 CASSQERQGGIQSSYEQYF
TRBJ2-5 . TRBV5-1 CASSSLAGRQETQYF
TRBJ2-3 . TRBV4-1 CASSQEGTVPTDTQYF
TRBJ2-7 . TRBV28 CASRSRTGLNYEQYF
TRBJ2-1 . TRBV3-1 CASSQGWIISNNEQFF